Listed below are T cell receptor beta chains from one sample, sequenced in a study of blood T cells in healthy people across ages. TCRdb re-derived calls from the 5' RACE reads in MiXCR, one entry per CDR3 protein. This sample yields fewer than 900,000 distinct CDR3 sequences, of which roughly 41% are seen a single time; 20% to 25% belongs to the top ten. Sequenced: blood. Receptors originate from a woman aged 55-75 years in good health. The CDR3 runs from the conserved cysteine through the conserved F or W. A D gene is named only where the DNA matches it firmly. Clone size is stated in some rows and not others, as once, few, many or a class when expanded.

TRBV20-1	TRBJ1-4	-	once	TGCAGTGCTAGAGATTCTCGGAGCAGCTGGGGTGAAAAACTGTTTTTT	CSARDSRSSWGEKLFF
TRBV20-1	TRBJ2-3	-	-	TGCAGTGCTAGAGAACTAGGGTACACAGATACGCAGTATTTT	CSARELGYTDTQYF
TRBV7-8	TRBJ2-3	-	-	TGTGCCAGCAGCTTCAACTGGTACACAGATACGCAGTATTTT	CASSFNWYTDTQYF
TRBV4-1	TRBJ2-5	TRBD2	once	TGCGCCAGCAGCCAAGAGGTGGCGGGGGGGCGGGAGACCCAGTACTTC	CASSQEVAGGRETQYF
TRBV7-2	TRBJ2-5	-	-	TGTGCCAGCAGCTGGGGCGGGGGGACAGAAGAGACCCAGTACTTC	CASSWGGGTEETQYF
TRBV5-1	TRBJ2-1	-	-	TGCGCCAGCAGCTTGGGGGACACGACCTACAATGAGCAGTTCTTC	CASSLGDTTYNEQFF
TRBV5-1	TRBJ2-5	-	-	TGCGCCAGCAGCTTGGACGGGAAGGGGGAGACCCAGTACTTC	CASSLDGKGETQYF
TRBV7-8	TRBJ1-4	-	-	TGTGCCAGCAGCTACCGCCCAGGAGGAGTGGATGAAAAACTGTTTTTT	CASSYRPGGVDEKLFF
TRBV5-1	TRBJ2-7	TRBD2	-	TGCGCCAGCAGCTTGGAGCGGGGGGGCCCCGACGAGCAGTACTTC	CASSLERGGPDEQYF
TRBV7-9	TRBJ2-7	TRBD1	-	TGTGCCAGCAGCTTAGGAACAGGGGGTCTCTCCTACGAGCAGTACTTC	CASSLGTGGLSYEQYF
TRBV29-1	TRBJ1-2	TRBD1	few	TGCAGCGTTGAAGATGCCGACAGGGGGTATGGCTACACCTTC	CSVEDADRGYGYTF
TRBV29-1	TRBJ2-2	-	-	TGCAGCGTTGGAGGCGGAAAGAACACCGGGGAGCTGTTTTTT	CSVGGGKNTGELFF
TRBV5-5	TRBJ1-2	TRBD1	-	TGTGCCAGCAGCTCACAGGGGGCGGATGGCTACACCTTC	CASSSQGADGYTF
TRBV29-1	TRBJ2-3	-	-	TGCAGCGTTGACGAAGGGGGTAGCACAGATACGCAGTATTTT	CSVDEGGSTDTQYF
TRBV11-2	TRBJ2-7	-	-	TGTGCCAGCAGCTTATCGGAGGGCTCCTACGAGCAGTACTTC	CASSLSEGSYEQYF
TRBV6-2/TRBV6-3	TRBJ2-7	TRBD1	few	TGTGCCAGCAGTTCTTTTGTGCGGACAGGGTGGGATTACGAGCAGTACTTC	CASSSFVRTGWDYEQYF
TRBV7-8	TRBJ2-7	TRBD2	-	TGTGCCAGCAGCTTAGTACATTCGACTAGCGGGGGGGCTCGGTACGAGCAGTACTTC	CASSLVHSTSGGARYEQYF
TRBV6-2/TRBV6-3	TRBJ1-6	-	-	TGTGCCAGCAGTTACTCGACGCGCAGTAATAGAAGTTCACCCCTCCACTTT	CASSYSTRSNRSSPLHF
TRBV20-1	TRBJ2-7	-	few	TGCAGTGCTAGCCGGATCTCATCCGAGCAGTACTTC	CSASRISSEQYF
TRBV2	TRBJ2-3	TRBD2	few	TGTGCCAGCAGTGAAGCCCGACTAGCGGGGGCGGATACGCAGTATTTT	CASSEARLAGADTQYF
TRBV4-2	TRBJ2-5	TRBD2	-	TGTGCCAGCAGCCACTCCGAGGGGGGGACTAGCCCTCCACAGACCCAGTACTTC	CASSHSEGGTSPPQTQYF
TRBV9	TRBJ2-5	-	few	TGTGCCAGCAGCGTAGGCGGATTCCAAGAGACCCAGTACTTC	CASSVGGFQETQYF
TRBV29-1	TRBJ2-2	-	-	TGCAGCGTTATTCGTGACCCCGGGGAGCTGTTTTTT	CSVIRDPGELFF